The clone carrying this T cell receptor beta chain was seen a handful of times. Its antigen remains unidentified. This sample also contains other DNA sequences that code for the same CDR3. This sample was taken from a study of beta chain features in type 1 diabetes. The germline V gene encodes CDR1 SGHRS and CDR2 YFSETQ. The CDR3 has 13 residues. V was shortened by 0 bases and J by 4 bases, with 5 bases between the two germline ends. cDNA synthesis used the whole RNA isolate, giving expressed TCRB sequences. Sequencing was performed with immunoSEQ multiplex PCR; in TCRdb, only in-frame clones are kept and a portion is missing. This repertoire shows about 120,000 clones, 15% to 20% found once; its top ten account for approximately 2.5%. Study observations and caveats: Moderate but significant shortening of TCRB CDR3s was recorded in all four CD4+ subsets from Type 1 diabetes patients.

Specimen: central memory CD4+ T cells from blood. This chain connects TRBV5-1 to TRBJ1-5, with no clear D. The receptor was isolated from a man in his late teens or twenties with type 1 diabetes. The CDR3 nucleotides are TGCGCCAGCAGCTTGGATCTAAATCAGCCCCAGCATTTT. It yields the protein CASSLDLNQPQHF.